Following are 12 T cell receptor beta chains from one sample sequenced in a study of blood T cell repertoires in COVID-19. Assay used: immunoSEQ multiplex PCR; TCRdb lists only in-frame clones, some missing. The sample records fewer than 300,000 clones, 88% being singletons. Specimen: peripheral blood. These receptors all come from a man aged 60 to 69 who had recovered from COVID-19.

This chain uses TRBV23-1 with TRBJ2-1; the D gene is possibly TRBD2 (5 bases). TRBV23-1 is recorded as an ORF, its role being uncertain. Trimming removed 3 bases at V and 7 bases at J, with 19 bases between. CDR3 length equals 16 residues. CDR3: CASSHPRGRLMNEQFF. The CDR3, as DNA: TGCGCCAGCAGTCATCCCCGGGGTAGATTGATGAATGAGCAGTTCTTC.

V usage is TRBV7-9 and J usage is TRBJ1-1; possible D gene TRBD1, 5 bases. V shed 5 bases and J shed 1 base, with 8 bases lying between them. The CDR3 has 13 amino acids. CDR1 and CDR2 from the germline V gene are SEHNR and FQNEAQ (reference sequence). In nucleotides, the CDR3 is TGTGCCAGCAGCATGACAGCGAACACTGAAGCTTTCTTT. Translating gives CASSMTANTEAFF. The full variable domain, its missing parts supplied by reference TRBV7-9 and TRBJ1-1, is DTGVSQNPRHKITKRGQNVTFRCDPISEHNRLYWYRQTLGQGPEFLTYFQNEAQLEKSRLLSDRFSAERPKGSFSTLEIQRTEQGDSAMYLCASSMTANTEAFFGQGTRLTVV.

This chain links TRBV19 with TRBJ2-7; perhaps TRBD1 as D (8 bases). Trimming removed 4 bases at V and 3 bases at J, with 13 bases between. CDR3 length: 14 amino acids. CDR1 is LNHDA and CDR2 is SQIVND in the germline V gene (reference sequence). CDR3 loop: CASSKQGGHYEQYF. The CDR3 DNA follows: TGTGCCAGTAGTAAACAGGGGGGGCACTACGAGCAGTACTTC.

The chain uses TRBV5-1 and TRBJ2-1; 8 bases match TRBD1. The CDR3 extends over 15 amino acids. Losses at the gene ends were 3 bases for V and 3 bases for J; bases not matched to a gene: 5. Germline CDR1 reads SGHRS; CDR2 reads YFSETQ. CDR3 in amino acids: CASSSGTGNYNEQFF. CDR3 DNA sequence: TGCGCCAGCAGCTCTGGGACAGGCAACTACAATGAGCAGTTCTTC.

V gene TRBV7-6 combines with J gene TRBJ1-5; 8 bases match TRBD1. With V trimmed by 3 bases and J by 7 bases, 8 bases remained unmatched. The CDR3 extends over 15 amino acids. CDR1 is SGHVS, CDR2 FNYEAQ, per germline. CDR3 region: CASSLDGQGGQPQHF. The CDR3 nucleotides are TGTGCCAGCAGCTTGGATGGACAGGGAGGGCAGCCCCAGCATTTT.

In this sample, this clone turned up a few times. The rearrangement uses TRBV24-1 and TRBJ2-7; TRBD2 aligns across 10 bases. With 5 bases clipped from V and 4 bases from J, the junction kept 7 bases outside the gene matches. Germline V gives CDR1 KGHDR, CDR2 SFDVKD. The CDR3 runs to 15 residues. CDR3 coding DNA: TGTGCCACCAGTGGCTGGACTAGCGGTGTGTACGAGCAGTACTTC. This sequence encodes CATSGWTSGVYEQYF.

The genes are TRBV3-1 (or the pseudogene TRBV3-2) and TRBJ2-3, with D tentatively TRBD2 (5 bases). The CDR3 has 16 residues. CDR1 is LGHDT and CDR2 is YNNKEL in the germline V gene (reference sequence). V was pared by 0 bases and J by 6 bases, with 16 bases between. In DNA, the CDR3 is TGTGCCAGCAGCCAAGAATCGGACTGGCCCGGGGATACGCAGTATTTT. As protein: CASSQESDWPGDTQYF.

V gene TRBV5-1 combines with J gene TRBJ2-2; weak D call: TRBD1 (6 bases). V was trimmed by 0 bases and J by 5 bases, leaving 8 bases between them. CDR1 and CDR2 from the germline V gene are SGHRS and YFSETQ. The CDR3 runs 14 residues. The CDR3 bases are TGCGCCAGCAGCTTGGAAGGGGGAACCGGGGAGCTGTTTTTT. This translates into CASSLEGGTGELFF.

This rearrangement joins TRBV3-1 (or the pseudogene TRBV3-2) to TRBJ1-1; 8 nucleotides line up with TRBD1. The junction had 9 bases not matched to a gene; V was cut back by 1 base and J by 11 bases. The CDR3 has 14 amino acids. The V gene's germline CDR1 is LGHDT and CDR2 YNNKEL (reference sequence). As DNA, the CDR3 is TGTGCCAGCAGCCAAGGAAGGCAGGGGGCTGGGGCTTTCTTT. Its translation: CASSQGRQGAGAFF.

The genes are TRBV5-4 and TRBJ2-7; TRBD2 matches 8 bases. V lost 1 base, J lost 5 bases, and 5 bases stayed unmatched. Germline CDR1 and CDR2: SGHNT and YYREEE (reference sequence). The CDR3 extends over 14 amino acids. CDR3 region: CASSLRGGLDEQYF. CDR3 coding DNA: TGTGCCAGCAGCTTGCGGGGGGGCCTCGACGAGCAGTACTTC.

The CDR3 coding sequence is TGTGCCAGCAGCCTGACCGGACTGATCACAGATACGCAGTATTTT. It is translated as CASSLTGLITDTQYF. The chain combines TRBV11-1 with TRBJ2-3; D is possibly TRBD2 (5 bases). Germline V CDR1 and CDR2: SGHAT, FQDESV (reference sequence). The CDR3 is 15 residues long. Trimming removed 5 bases from V and 2 bases from J, with 14 bases in between.

The V and J genes are TRBV7-2 and TRBJ2-7; the D is unclear. CDR3 size: 14 residues. Trimming stripped 0 bases from V and 2 bases from J, with 8 bases between. CDR1 is SGHTA and CDR2 is FQGNSA in the germline V gene. This CDR3 is CASSLAGGAYEQYF. The CDR3 DNA reads TGTGCCAGCAGCTTAGCCGGTGGTGCCTACGAGCAGTACTTC.